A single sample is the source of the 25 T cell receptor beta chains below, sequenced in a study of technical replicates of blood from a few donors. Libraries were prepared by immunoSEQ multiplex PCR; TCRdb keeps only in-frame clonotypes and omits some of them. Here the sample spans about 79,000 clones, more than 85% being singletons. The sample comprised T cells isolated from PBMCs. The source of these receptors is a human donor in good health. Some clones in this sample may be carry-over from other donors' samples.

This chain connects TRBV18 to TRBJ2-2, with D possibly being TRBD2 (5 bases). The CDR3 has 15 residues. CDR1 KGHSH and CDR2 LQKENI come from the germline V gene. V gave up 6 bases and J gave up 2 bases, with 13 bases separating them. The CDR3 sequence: CASSSTGSNTGELFF. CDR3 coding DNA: TGTGCCAGCTCGAGTACGGGATCAAACACCGGGGAGCTGTTTTTT.

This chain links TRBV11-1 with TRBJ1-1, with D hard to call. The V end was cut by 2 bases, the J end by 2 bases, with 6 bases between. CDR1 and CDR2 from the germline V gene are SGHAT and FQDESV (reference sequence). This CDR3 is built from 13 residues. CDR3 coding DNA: TGTGCCAGCAGCTTAAATGTAAACACTGAAGCTTTCTTT. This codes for CASSLNVNTEAFF.

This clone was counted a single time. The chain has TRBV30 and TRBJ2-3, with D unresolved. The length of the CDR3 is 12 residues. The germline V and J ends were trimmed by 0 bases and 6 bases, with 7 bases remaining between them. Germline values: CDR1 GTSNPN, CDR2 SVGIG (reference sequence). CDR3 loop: CAWSVLTDTQYF. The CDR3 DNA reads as TGTGCCTGGAGTGTACTCACGGATACGCAGTATTTT.

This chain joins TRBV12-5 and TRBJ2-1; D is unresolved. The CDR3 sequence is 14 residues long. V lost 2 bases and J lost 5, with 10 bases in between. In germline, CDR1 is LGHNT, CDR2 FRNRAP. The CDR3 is CASGLPLQDNEQFF. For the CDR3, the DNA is TGTGCTAGTGGTTTGCCCCTCCAGGACAATGAGCAGTTCTTC.

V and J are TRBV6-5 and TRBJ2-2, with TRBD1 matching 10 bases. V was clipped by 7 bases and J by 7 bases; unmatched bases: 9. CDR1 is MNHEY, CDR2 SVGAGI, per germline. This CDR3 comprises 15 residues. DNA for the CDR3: TGTGCCAGCACCACCCAGGACAGGGGGAACGGGGAGCTGTTTTTT. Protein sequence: CASTTQDRGNGELFF.

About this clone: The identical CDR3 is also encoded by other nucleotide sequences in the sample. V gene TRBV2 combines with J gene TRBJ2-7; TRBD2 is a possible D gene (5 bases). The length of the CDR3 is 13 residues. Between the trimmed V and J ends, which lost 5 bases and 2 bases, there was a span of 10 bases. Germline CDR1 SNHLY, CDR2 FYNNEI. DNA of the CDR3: TGTGCCAGCAGTAGCGGAGGAACCTACGAGCAGTACTTC. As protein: CASSSGGTYEQYF.

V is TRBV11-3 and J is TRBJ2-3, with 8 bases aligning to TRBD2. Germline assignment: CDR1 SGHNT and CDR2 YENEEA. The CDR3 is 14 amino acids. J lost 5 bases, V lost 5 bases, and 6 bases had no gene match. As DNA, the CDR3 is TGTGCCAGCAGCCCTGGACTAGCAGTAGATACGCAGTATTTT. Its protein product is CASSPGLAVDTQYF.

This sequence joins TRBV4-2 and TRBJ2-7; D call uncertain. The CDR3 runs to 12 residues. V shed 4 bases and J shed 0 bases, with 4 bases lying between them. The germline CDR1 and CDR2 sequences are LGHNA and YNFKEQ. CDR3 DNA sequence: TGTGCCAGCAGCCTCTTCTCCTACGAGCAGTACTTC. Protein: CASSLFSYEQYF.

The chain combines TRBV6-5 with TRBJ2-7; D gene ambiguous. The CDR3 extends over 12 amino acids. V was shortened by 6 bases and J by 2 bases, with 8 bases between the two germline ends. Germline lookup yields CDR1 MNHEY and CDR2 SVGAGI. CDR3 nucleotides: TGTGCCAGCAGCTTGTCCCCCTACGAGCAGTACTTC. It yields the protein CASSLSPYEQYF.

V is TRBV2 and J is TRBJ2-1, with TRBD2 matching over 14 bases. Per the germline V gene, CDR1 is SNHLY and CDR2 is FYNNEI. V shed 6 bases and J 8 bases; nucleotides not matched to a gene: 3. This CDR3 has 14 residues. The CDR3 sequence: CASRGLAGVDEQFF. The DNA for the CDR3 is TGTGCCAGCAGGGGACTAGCGGGAGTGGATGAGCAGTTCTTC.

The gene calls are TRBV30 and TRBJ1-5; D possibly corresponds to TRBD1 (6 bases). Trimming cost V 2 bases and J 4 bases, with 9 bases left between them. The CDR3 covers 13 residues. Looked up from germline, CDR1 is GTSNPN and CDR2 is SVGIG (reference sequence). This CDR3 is CAWSSQGNQPQHF. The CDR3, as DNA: TGTGCCTGGAGTTCTCAGGGGAATCAGCCCCAGCATTTT.

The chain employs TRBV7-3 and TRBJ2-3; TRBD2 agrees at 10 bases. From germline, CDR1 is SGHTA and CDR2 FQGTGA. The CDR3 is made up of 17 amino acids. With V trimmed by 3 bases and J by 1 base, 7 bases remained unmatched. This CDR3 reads CASSFYSGTSGTDTQYF. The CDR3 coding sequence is TGTGCCAGCAGCTTCTACTCCGGGACTAGCGGCACAGATACGCAGTATTTT.

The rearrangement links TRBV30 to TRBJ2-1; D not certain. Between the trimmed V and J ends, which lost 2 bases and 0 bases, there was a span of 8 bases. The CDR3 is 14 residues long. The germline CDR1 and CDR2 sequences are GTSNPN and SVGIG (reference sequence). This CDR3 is CAWSISLSYNEQFF. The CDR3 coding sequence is TGTGCCTGGAGTATTAGTCTCTCCTACAATGAGCAGTTCTTC. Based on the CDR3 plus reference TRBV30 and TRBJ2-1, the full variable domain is SQTIHQWPATLVQPVGSPLSLECTVEGTSNPNLYWYRQAAGRGLQLLFYSVGIGQISSEVPQNLSASRPQDRQFILSSKKLLLSDSGFYLCAWSISLSYNEQFFGPGTRLTVL.

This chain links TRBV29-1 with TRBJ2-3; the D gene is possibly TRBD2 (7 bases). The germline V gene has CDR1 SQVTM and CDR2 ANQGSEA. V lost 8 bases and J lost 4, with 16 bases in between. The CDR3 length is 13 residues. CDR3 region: CSTEGGSPDTQYF. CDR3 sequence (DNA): TGCAGCACCGAGGGGGGGAGTCCAGATACGCAGTATTTT.

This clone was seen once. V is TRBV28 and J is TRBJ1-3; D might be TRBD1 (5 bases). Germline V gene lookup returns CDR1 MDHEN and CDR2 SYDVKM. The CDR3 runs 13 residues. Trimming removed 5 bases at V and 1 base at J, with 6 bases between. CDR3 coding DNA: TGTGCCAGCAGTCAGGGTTCTGGAAACACCATATATTTT. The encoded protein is CASSQGSGNTIYF.

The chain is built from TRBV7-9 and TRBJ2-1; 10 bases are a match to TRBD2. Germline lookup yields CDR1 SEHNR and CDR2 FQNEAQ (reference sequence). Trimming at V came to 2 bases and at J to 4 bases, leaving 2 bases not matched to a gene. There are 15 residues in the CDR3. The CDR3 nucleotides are TGTGCCAGCAGCTTAATACTAGCGGGGTACAATGAGCAGTTCTTC. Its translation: CASSLILAGYNEQFF.

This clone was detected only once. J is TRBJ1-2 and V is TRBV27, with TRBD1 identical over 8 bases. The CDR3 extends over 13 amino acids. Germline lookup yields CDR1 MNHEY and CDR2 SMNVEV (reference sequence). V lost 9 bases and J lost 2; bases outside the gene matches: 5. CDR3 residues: CASGQGRNYGYTF. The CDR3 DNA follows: TGTGCCAGTGGACAGGGAAGAAACTATGGCTACACCTTC.

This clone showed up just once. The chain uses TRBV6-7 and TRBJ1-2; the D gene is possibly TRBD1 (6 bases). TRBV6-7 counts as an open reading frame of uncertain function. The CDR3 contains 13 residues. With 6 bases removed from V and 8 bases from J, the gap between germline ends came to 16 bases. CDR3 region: CASSFRGSRGYTF. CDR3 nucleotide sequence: TGTGCCAGCAGCTTCAGGGGATCGCGGGGCTACACCTTC.

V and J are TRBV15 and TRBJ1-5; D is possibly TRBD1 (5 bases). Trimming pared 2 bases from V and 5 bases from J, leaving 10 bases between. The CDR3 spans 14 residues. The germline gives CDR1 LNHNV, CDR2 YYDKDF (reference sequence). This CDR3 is CATSRKSGHQPQHF. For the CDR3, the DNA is TGTGCCACCAGCAGAAAGTCAGGGCATCAGCCCCAGCATTTT.

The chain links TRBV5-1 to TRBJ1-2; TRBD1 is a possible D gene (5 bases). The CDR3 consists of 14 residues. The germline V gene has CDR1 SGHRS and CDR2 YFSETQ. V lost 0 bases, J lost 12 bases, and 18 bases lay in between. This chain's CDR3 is CASSLDGTGSVHTF. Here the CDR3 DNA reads TGCGCCAGCAGCTTGGACGGGACCGGGAGCGTTCACACCTTC.

CDR3 in amino acids: CASSRGTGRSFYNEQFF. The CDR3 DNA reads as TGTGCTAGTTCAAGGGGGACGGGCAGATCCTTCTACAATGAGCAGTTCTTC. This sequence joins TRBV12-5 and TRBJ2-1; TRBD1 is a possible D gene (6 bases). With 8 bases removed from V and 3 bases from J, the gap between germline ends came to 23 bases. The CDR3 has 17 residues. Germline-derived CDR1 and CDR2 are LGHNT and FRNRAP.

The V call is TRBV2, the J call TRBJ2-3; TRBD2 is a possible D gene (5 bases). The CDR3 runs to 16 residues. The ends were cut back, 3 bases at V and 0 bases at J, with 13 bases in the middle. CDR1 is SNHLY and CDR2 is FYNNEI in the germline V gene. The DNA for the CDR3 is TGTGCCAGCAGTGATCAAGTCGGGATAAGCACAGATACGCAGTATTTT. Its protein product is CASSDQVGISTDTQYF.

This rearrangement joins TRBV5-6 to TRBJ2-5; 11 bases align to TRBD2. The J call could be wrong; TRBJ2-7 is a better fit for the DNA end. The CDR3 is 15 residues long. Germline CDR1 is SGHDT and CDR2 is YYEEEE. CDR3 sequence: CASSLGLAGPYEQYF. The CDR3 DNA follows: TGTGCCAGCAGCTTGGGACTAGCGGGACCTTACGAGCAGTACTTC.

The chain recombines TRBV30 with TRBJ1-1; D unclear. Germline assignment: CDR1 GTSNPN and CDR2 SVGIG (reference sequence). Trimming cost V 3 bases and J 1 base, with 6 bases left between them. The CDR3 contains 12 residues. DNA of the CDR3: TGTGCCTGGAGGATAGAGAACACTGAAGCTTTCTTT. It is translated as CAWRIENTEAFF.

This CDR3 is CASSILPRDSLYF. In DNA form, the CDR3 reads TGTGCCAGCAGTATACTACCCCGGGACAGTTTGTACTTC. The rearrangement links TRBV27 to TRBJ2-4, with 7 bases identical to TRBD1. Germline V lookup: CDR1 MNHEY, CDR2 SMNVEV (reference sequence). V dropped 5 bases and J dropped 15; count of bases not matched to a gene: 13. The CDR3 runs 13 residues.